Below, 32 T cell receptor beta chains from the same sample are listed, as sequenced in a study of identical twins. TCRdb re-called the 5' RACE reads with MiXCR, one entry per CDR3 protein. The sample records 450,000 to 500,000 distinct CDR3 sequences, over 11% being singletons. These data also formed part of another study, on yellow fever vaccine responses in identical twins.

The sample consisted of CD4+ T cells sorted from blood. The receptors stem from a woman between 18 and 29 years old in good health.

This clonotype was detected many times. V is TRBV5-1 and J is TRBJ2-5; no clear D gene. The CDR3 extends over 15 amino acids. Germline-derived CDR1 and CDR2 are SGHRS and YFSETQ. V was trimmed by 6 bases and J by 5 bases, leaving 20 bases between them. The CDR3 sequence: CASNANTQPLETQYF. The CDR3 region has the DNA TGCGCCAGCAACGCTAACACACAACCGCTGGAGACCCAGTACTTC.

The rearrangement uses TRBV3-1 and TRBJ2-1, with TRBD2 matching 12 bases. CDR1 LGHDT and CDR2 YNNKEL come from the germline V gene (reference sequence). Trimming took 0 bases from V and 8 from J; bases not matched to a gene: 8. The CDR3 spans 17 residues. Written as DNA, the CDR3 is TGTGCCAGCAGCCAAGATGTATCTAGCGGGAGGGGGGATGAGCAGTTCTTC. Its translation: CASSQDVSSGRGDEQFF.

In its sample, this clonotype was seen a few times. The genes are TRBV6-5 and TRBJ2-3; 10 bases are shared with TRBD1. Germline lookup yields CDR1 MNHEY and CDR2 SVGAGI. V lost 2 bases, J lost 5 bases, and 7 bases stayed unmatched. This CDR3 region has 16 residues. The CDR3 bases are TGTGCCAGCAGTTACGTGGGGACAGGGGTTCAAGATACGCAGTATTTT. This sequence encodes CASSYVGTGVQDTQYF.

The sample holds a few counts of this clonotype. The chain recombines TRBV3-1 with TRBJ2-2, with D unresolved. Trimming removed 4 bases at V and 6 bases at J, with 9 bases between. Germline CDR1 LGHDT, CDR2 YNNKEL (reference sequence). This CDR3 is built from 13 residues. CDR3 amino acids: CASSPIRAGELFF. The CDR3 nucleotides read TGTGCCAGCAGCCCGATTCGGGCCGGGGAGCTGTTTTTT.

V usage is TRBV2 and J usage is TRBJ2-7; D possibly corresponds to TRBD1 (6 bases). V was pared by 6 bases and J by 10 bases, with 19 bases between. Per the germline V gene, CDR1 is SNHLY and CDR2 is FYNNEI. This CDR3 comprises 13 residues. In nucleotides, the CDR3 is TGTGCCAGCAGGAACACCCGCGAGGGGGATCAGTACTTC. Amino acids: CASRNTREGDQYF.

This chain connects TRBV18 to TRBJ1-2, with D possibly TRBD1 on 5 matching bases. V was pared by 3 bases and J by 4 bases, with 12 bases between. The CDR3 spans 14 residues. CDR1 is KGHSH, CDR2 LQKENI, per germline. The CDR3 DNA reads as TGTGCCAGCTCACCGACGGGGCTGAGCTATGGCTACACCTTC. Translated, it gives CASSPTGLSYGYTF.

This clonotype was seen repeatedly, ten times or more. The chain carries TRBV7-2 and TRBJ2-2; 12 nucleotides match TRBD2. Trimming at V came to 3 bases and at J to 8 bases, leaving 4 bases not matched to a gene. Germline V gene data show CDR1 as SGHTA and CDR2 as FQGNSA. The CDR3 is 15 residues long. The CDR3 loop is CASSFSTSGSGELFF. CDR3 coding DNA: TGTGCCAGCAGCTTTTCGACTAGCGGGAGTGGGGAGCTGTTTTTT.

The V and J genes are TRBV5-1 and TRBJ2-3; TRBD2 matches at 10 bases. The ends lost 4 bases at V and 6 bases at J; junction bases unmatched: 8. In germline, CDR1 is SGHRS, CDR2 YFSETQ. The CDR3 loop spans 15 amino acids. The CDR3 bases are TGCGCCAGCAGCGCGGACAGAGCGGGAGGGGATACGCAGTATTTT. As protein: CASSADRAGGDTQYF.

A few counts support this clonotype. The J gene is TRBJ1-6, the V gene TRBV27; 7 bases align to TRBD1. The CDR3 totals 14 residues. With V trimmed by 4 bases and J by 10 bases, 7 bases remained unmatched. CDR1 is MNHEY and CDR2 is SMNVEV in the germline V gene (reference sequence). The CDR3 spells CASSSTGERSPLHF. The DNA of the CDR3 is TGTGCCAGCAGTTCTACAGGGGAAAGATCACCCCTCCACTTT.

The V call is TRBV10-3, the J call TRBJ2-7; 14 nucleotides align to TRBD2. Trimming took 5 bases from V and 7 from J; bases not matched to a gene: 10. The CDR3 sequence is 16 residues long. Germline V gene lookup returns CDR1 ENHRY and CDR2 SYGVKD. As DNA, the CDR3 is TGTGCCATCAGTCGACCGGGGACTAGCGGGAGTTATGAGCAGTACTTC. As protein: CAISRPGTSGSYEQYF.

The V gene is TRBV28, the J gene TRBJ2-6; D remains unclear. The CDR3 sequence is 17 residues long. V gave up 3 bases and J gave up 0 bases, with 12 bases separating them. Germline values: CDR1 MDHEN, CDR2 SYDVKM. The chain's CDR3 is CASSFIAPVSGANVLTF. The CDR3 DNA reads as TGTGCCAGCAGTTTTATCGCCCCTGTCTCTGGGGCCAACGTCCTGACTTTC.

This clonotype came up a few times. The V and J genes are TRBV15 and TRBJ1-5; 7 nucleotides match TRBD1. Germline V lookup: CDR1 LNHNV, CDR2 YYDKDF (reference sequence). Losses at the gene ends were 1 base for V and 7 bases for J; bases not matched to a gene: 7. The CDR3 loop spans 15 amino acids. The CDR3 reads CATSRGGQGGQPQHF. CDR3 sequence (DNA): TGTGCCACCAGCAGAGGTGGGCAGGGGGGGCAGCCCCAGCATTTT.

V is TRBV19 and J is TRBJ2-7; D not resolved. This CDR3 comprises 18 residues. The germline gives CDR1 LNHDA, CDR2 SQIVND (reference sequence). V lost 3 bases and J 3 bases, leaving 24 bases between the germline ends. This chain's CDR3 is CASSMSLIRSDFNYEQYF. CDR3 coding DNA: TGTGCCAGTAGTATGTCACTTATAAGAAGCGACTTCAACTACGAGCAGTACTTC.

The chain couples TRBV9 to TRBJ2-7; D might be TRBD2 (7 bases). The CDR3 sequence is 16 residues long. The germline V gene encodes CDR1 SGDLS and CDR2 YYNGEE. V was trimmed by 4 bases and J by 7 bases, leaving 24 bases between them. The CDR3 DNA reads as TGTGCCAGCAGCCCCCAGAGAGGGGGGCGGGAGTATGAGCAGTACTTC. It yields the protein CASSPQRGGREYEQYF.

This clonotype has at least ten counts. CDR3 nucleotides: TGCAGCGCAGGACTAGCGGGGGGCCCTAGTGAGCAGTTCTTC. This sequence encodes CSAGLAGGPSEQFF. This chain links TRBV29-1 with TRBJ2-1; 14 bases agree with TRBD2. The junction had 8 bases not matched to a gene; V was cut back by 7 bases and J by 9 bases. CDR1 SQVTM and CDR2 ANQGSEA come from the germline V gene. The CDR3 sequence is 14 residues long.

The chain has TRBV15 and TRBJ2-5; D call uncertain. Germline assignment: CDR1 LNHNV and CDR2 YYDKDF (reference sequence). The CDR3 has 15 residues. Trimming cost V 0 bases and J 0 bases, with 8 bases left between them. The CDR3 reads CATSRDSPYQETQYF. The CDR3 DNA is TGTGCCACCAGCAGAGATTCTCCGTACCAAGAGACCCAGTACTTC.

The V gene is TRBV4-2, the J gene TRBJ2-7, with D tentatively TRBD2 (6 bases). The germline V gene encodes CDR1 LGHNA and CDR2 YNFKEQ. The V and J ends lost 1 base and 0 bases respectively, with 10 bases between them. CDR3 size: 15 residues. In DNA, the CDR3 is TGTGCCAGCAGCCAAGCGGTTAGCGGCTCCTACGAGCAGTACTTC. Its translation is CASSQAVSGSYEQYF.

The chain carries TRBV19 and TRBJ2-5; D not certain. The CDR3 totals 13 residues. The germline gives CDR1 LNHDA, CDR2 SQIVND (reference sequence). The ends were cut back, 2 bases at V and 4 bases at J, with 8 bases in the middle. Written as DNA, the CDR3 is TGTGCCAGTAGTATATTGATGGGAGAGACCCAGTACTTC. Its translation: CASSILMGETQYF.

The V call is TRBV7-3, the J call TRBJ2-3, with 10 bases fitting TRBD1. CDR3 size: 14 residues. V shed 5 bases and J 7 bases; nucleotides not matched to a gene: 6. The germline CDR1 and CDR2 sequences are SGHTA and FQGTGA. In nucleotides, the CDR3 is TGTGCCAGCAGCCGGGACAGGGGAGGGAATACGCAGTATTTT. Translated, it gives CASSRDRGGNTQYF.

The chain has TRBV4-3 and TRBJ2-7; TRBD1 might be the D (6 bases). CDR3 size: 15 residues. V lost 0 bases, J lost 3 bases, and 12 bases lay in between. Germline V gene sequence: CDR1 LGHNA, CDR2 YSLEER. CDR3 nucleotide sequence: TGCGCCAGCAGCCAAGATCACAGGGCATACTACGAGCAGTACTTC. Residues: CASSQDHRAYYEQYF.

In its sample, this clonotype was seen a few times. The gene calls are TRBV20-1 and TRBJ2-7; D may be TRBD1 or TRBD2 (5 bases each). Looked up from germline, CDR1 is DFQATT and CDR2 is SNEGSKA (reference sequence). This CDR3 is built from 16 residues. Trimming took 0 bases from V and 6 from J, leaving 21 bases between them. For the CDR3, the DNA is TGCAGTGCTAGAGATACGGCGCGGACCGGGACCCGCGAGCAGTACTTC. Translated: CSARDTARTGTREQYF.

This clonotype was detected ten times or more. The chain links TRBV7-2 to TRBJ2-4, with unresolved D. This CDR3 is built from 15 residues. In germline, CDR1 is SGHTA, CDR2 FQGNSA. V was cut by 5 bases and J by 1 base, with 12 bases left in between. The CDR3 here is CASSLGVGAKNIQYF. For the CDR3, the DNA is TGTGCCAGCAGCCTTGGCGTGGGGGCCAAAAACATTCAGTACTTC.

This clonotype was picked up a small number of times. This chain uses TRBV11-3 with TRBJ2-5; the D is unclear. The CDR3 extends over 13 amino acids. Trimming took off 0 bases at V and 6 bases at J, with 8 bases between the two ends. The germline V gene has CDR1 SGHNT and CDR2 YENEEA. CDR3 region: CASSLDLGKTQYF. Here the CDR3 DNA reads TGTGCCAGCAGCTTAGACCTGGGAAAGACCCAGTACTTC.

Only a few counts were recorded for this clonotype. This rearrangement joins TRBV6-4 to TRBJ2-7; 7 nucleotides align to TRBD2. V lost 4 bases and J lost 4; bases outside the gene matches: 10. Germline CDR1 reads MRHNA; CDR2 reads SNTAGT. The CDR3 extends over 15 amino acids. CDR3 DNA: TGTGCCAGCAGTGTCGTGGCGGGAGCAGGGTACGAGCAGTACTTC. Amino acids: CASSVVAGAGYEQYF.

V usage is TRBV27 and J usage is TRBJ2-1; 9 positions match TRBD2. There are 15 residues in the CDR3. Per the germline V gene, CDR1 is MNHEY and CDR2 is SMNVEV (reference sequence). The V segment lost 2 bases and the J segment 8 bases; nucleotides outside the gene matches: 7. This chain's CDR3 is CASSLQGSGSYEQFF. CDR3 nucleotide sequence: TGTGCCAGCAGTTTACAGGGTAGCGGGAGCTATGAGCAGTTCTTC.

This clonotype has only a few counts. J is TRBJ1-5 and V is TRBV6-1; no reliable D call. V lost 4 bases and J lost 6, with 10 bases in between. This CDR3 is built from 13 residues. Germline V gene lookup returns CDR1 MNHNS and CDR2 SASEGT. DNA for the CDR3: TGTGCCAGCAGTGTCCACGGAGGTCAGCCCCAGCATTTT. This encodes CASSVHGGQPQHF.

Ten or more counts support this clonotype. This sequence joins TRBV11-1 and TRBJ1-1; D remains unclear. Germline CDR1 and CDR2: SGHAT and FQDESV (reference sequence). The CDR3 consists of 11 residues. V lost 5 bases, J lost 7 bases, and 8 bases lay in between. Here the CDR3 DNA reads TGTGCCAGCAGCGGTTTAGGTGAAGCTTTCTTT. Amino acid sequence: CASSGLGEAFF. The variable domain in full, completed from reference TRBV11-1 and TRBJ1-1, reads EAEVAQSPRYKITEKSQAVAFWCDPISGHATLYWYRQILGQGPELLVQFQDESVVDDSQLPKDRFSAERLKGVDSTLKIQPAELGDSAMYLCASSGLGEAFFGQGTRLTVV.

The CDR3 is CSVEAGRYTEAFF. The CDR3 DNA sequence: TGCAGCGTTGAGGCGGGTAGGTACACTGAAGCTTTCTTT. The gene calls are TRBV29-1 and TRBJ1-1; D ambiguous. Trimming took 3 bases from V and 3 from J, leaving 11 bases between them. This CDR3 has 13 amino acids. Germline V lookup: CDR1 SQVTM, CDR2 ANQGSEA.

This clonotype was counted between two and nine times. V is TRBV20-1 and J is TRBJ2-7, with D maybe TRBD1 (6 bases). The CDR3 covers 14 residues. Trimming left V 6 bases short and J 0 bases short, with 15 bases between. The germline V gene encodes CDR1 DFQATT and CDR2 SNEGSKA (reference sequence). The CDR3: CSAPRQALSYEQYF. The CDR3 DNA sequence: TGCAGTGCCCCTAGACAGGCTCTCTCCTACGAGCAGTACTTC.

This clonotype occurred a few times. The CDR3 is CAILRQRGSTDTQYF. CDR3 nucleotide sequence: TGTGCCATCTTAAGACAACGGGGTAGCACAGATACGCAGTATTTT. The rearrangement uses TRBV10-3 and TRBJ2-3; D is possibly TRBD2 (5 bases). Germline V gene sequence: CDR1 ENHRY, CDR2 SYGVKD. The V gene lost 8 bases and the J gene lost 0 bases, with 15 bases spanning the gap. There are 15 residues in the CDR3.

This clonotype showed up just a few times. J is TRBJ2-7 and V is TRBV3-1; 7 bases match TRBD1. The CDR3 spans 15 residues. V was pared by 4 bases and J by 2 bases, with 8 bases of the junction left unmatched. From germline, CDR1 is LGHDT and CDR2 YNNKEL (reference sequence). CDR3 in amino acids: CASSRKRDRAYEQYF. The CDR3 nucleotides read TGTGCCAGCAGCCGGAAAAGGGACAGAGCCTACGAGCAGTACTTC.

The chain recombines TRBV20-1 with TRBJ2-1, with D possibly being TRBD2 (6 bases). Trimming took 0 bases from V and 2 from J, leaving 14 bases between them. Germline loops: CDR1 DFQATT, CDR2 SNEGSKA (reference sequence). This CDR3 is 16 amino acids long. The CDR3 region has the DNA TGCAGTGCTAGAGATCATAGCGGAGTAGCCTACAATGAGCAGTTCTTC. Its translation is CSARDHSGVAYNEQFF.